The rows below give T cell receptor beta chains drawn from one sample of a study of cytomegalovirus exposure and HLA in healthy donors. Method: immunoSEQ multiplex PCR; TCRdb's copy keeps in-frame clones and lacks some. Of 75,000 to 100,000 clones listed, around 80% were seen once; the top ten hold around 15%. The specimen was PBMCs. These receptors originate from a man aged 55 to 69 in good health and CMV-seropositive. The CDR3 runs from the conserved cysteine through the conserved F or W. D genes are given only for firm matches. The listing skips clone size in some rows; elsewhere it reads once, few, many or a size class.

V	size	length	D	J	DNA	CDR3
TRBV7-8	.	15	TRBD1	TRBJ1-1	TGTGCCAGCAGCTTATCTTCAGGGGGGAGAACTGAAGCTTTCTTT	CASSLSSGGRTEAFF
TRBV9	.	15	TRBD1	TRBJ2-7	TGTGCCAGCAGCGCGCCCGGGACAGGGAGCTACGAGCAGTACTTC	CASSAPGTGSYEQYF
TRBV5-1	.	14	.	TRBJ1-1	TGCGCCAGCAGCTTGGACAGTAGAAACACTGAAGCTTTCTTT	CASSLDSRNTEAFF
TRBV6-5	.	15	.	TRBJ2-3	TGTGCCAGCAGTTACTCGCGGGGAGACACAGATACGCAGTATTTT	CASSYSRGDTDTQYF
TRBV2	.	14	TRBD1	TRBJ1-4	TGTGCCAGCAGTGGACAGGGGGCGGTTGAAAAACTGTTTTTT	CASSGQGAVEKLFF
TRBV5-1	.	15	.	TRBJ2-1	TGCGCCAGCAGCTTGGTCGGGGACTCCTACAATGAGCAGTTCTTC	CASSLVGDSYNEQFF
TRBV6-1	.	13	.	TRBJ1-1	TGTGCCAGCAGTGGACAGTCTAACACTGAAGCTTTCTTT	CASSGQSNTEAFF
TRBV10-3	.	13	TRBD1	TRBJ2-2	TGTGCCATCAGCCAGACAGGGCTCGGGGAGCTGTTTTTT	CAISQTGLGELFF
TRBV6-1	.	15	TRBD1	TRBJ1-2	TGTGCCAGCAGTGAAGAATGGACAGGGGTCGTCGGCTACACCTTC	CASSEEWTGVVGYTF
TRBV5-4	.	15	TRBD2	TRBJ2-5	TGTGCCAGCAGCCTGGGGTGGACTAGTGGGGAGACCCAGTACTTC	CASSLGWTSGETQYF
TRBV27	once	12	TRBD2	TRBJ2-1	TGTGCCAGCAGTCCGAGAGCGGGGGTCGTTTTCTTC	CASSPRAGVVFF
TRBV11-2	.	12	TRBD1	TRBJ2-7	TGTGCCAGCAGCCTATACAGGGGCAATCAGTACTTC	CASSLYRGNQYF
TRBV28	.	14	TRBD2	TRBJ2-4	TGTGCCAGCAGTTTTATGGTTCCGGGAGGCATTCAGTACTTC	CASSFMVPGGIQYF
TRBV7-8	.	15	.	TRBJ2-1	TGTGCCAGCAGCCCACGTAGGGGGATCTACAATGAGCAGTTCTTC	CASSPRRGIYNEQFF
TRBV27	.	12	TRBD1	TRBJ1-1	TGTGCCAGCAGTCAGGGGGGCACTGAAGCTTTCTTT	CASSQGGTEAFF
TRBV7-8	.	17	.	TRBJ1-5	TGTGCCAGCAGCTTAGGAGTGAGGCAGAGTCTCAATCAGCCCCAGCATTTT	CASSLGVRQSLNQPQHF
TRBV6-5	once	13	.	TRBJ2-7	TGTGCCAGCAGGTCCACAGGGAAAGCCGAGCAGTACTTC	CASRSTGKAEQYF
TRBV20-1	.	11	TRBD2	TRBJ2-7	TGCAGTGCATGGACTAGCGGGGCCTTTCTCTTC	CSAWTSGAFLF
TRBV12-5	.	15	TRBD1	TRBJ2-7	TGTGCTAGTGGTTTGCCTCAGACAGGGGGCTACGAGCAGTACTTC	CASGLPQTGGYEQYF
TRBV7-6	.	17	TRBD1	TRBJ1-3	TGTGCCAGCAGCGTAACCGGGACAGGGATTACCGGAAACACCATATATTTT	CASSVTGTGITGNTIYF
TRBV6-5	few	14	TRBD1	TRBJ2-7	TGTGCCAGCAGTTCAGGGGGAAATAATTACGAGCAGTACTTC	CASSSGGNNYEQYF
TRBV7-7	.	17	TRBD1	TRBJ2-2	TGTGCTAGCAGCTTAATTTCCGGGACAGCGAACACCGGGGAGCTGTTTTTT	CASSLISGTANTGELFF
TRBV2	once	14	TRBD1	TRBJ2-1	TGTGCCAGCAGTTTTGACAGGGCTTACAATGAGCAGTTCTTC	CASSFDRAYNEQFF
TRBV6-5	few	15	TRBD1	TRBJ1-1	TGTGCCAGCAGGAGGACAGGGGGAGGGAACACTGAAGCTTTCTTT	CASRRTGGGNTEAFF
TRBV7-2	.	15	.	TRBJ1-2	TGTGCCAGCAGCTTAGGGCCAGTCTCTAACTATGGCTACACCTTC	CASSLGPVSNYGYTF
TRBV5-4	.	16	.	TRBJ2-7	TGTGCCAGCAGCCTTGGAGGTGCTGTGGTCTCCTACGAGCAGTACTTC	CASSLGGAVVSYEQYF
TRBV28	.	14	.	TRBJ1-4	TGTGCCAGCAGATCAGGGGAAGAGAATGAAAAACTGTTTTTT	CASRSGEENEKLFF
TRBV29-1	.	16	TRBD2	TRBJ2-3	TGCAGCGTTGCGGTACTAGCGGGCGTCTGGGAAGATACGCAGTATTTT	CSVAVLAGVWEDTQYF
TRBV7-3	.	12	.	TRBJ2-3	TGTGCCAGCAGCTTAGGCCCAGATACGCAGTATTTT	CASSLGPDTQYF
TRBV10-3	.	12	.	TRBJ2-7	TGTGCCATCAGTGAGTCGGGGGGGCTGGGGTACTTC	CAISESGGLGYF
TRBV9	.	15	.	TRBJ2-1	TGTGCCAGCAGCGTAATCTCCACAGGTGACGGCGAGCAGTTCTTC	CASSVISTGDGEQFF
TRBV7-9	.	14	.	TRBJ2-4	TGTGCCAGCACCGCCGCCGGAGGGACCCCCATTCAGTACTTC	CASTAAGGTPIQYF
TRBV18	.	17	TRBD1	TRBJ1-1	TGTGCCAGCTCACCACTTTATAACAGGGGGCTGGACACTGAAGCTTTCTTT	CASSPLYNRGLDTEAFF
TRBV11-1	.	12	.	TRBJ2-1	TGTGCCAGCAGCTTAGTTAGCGATGAGCAGTTCTTC	CASSLVSDEQFF
TRBV10-1	.	14	TRBD1	TRBJ2-5	TGCGCCAGCAGTGAGGGCAGTCCCAGGGGGAGACAGTACTTC	CASSEGSPRGRQYF
TRBV30	.	18	TRBD2	TRBJ2-7	TGTGCCTGGAGATCCGGGACTAGCGGGGGGGATAATTACTACGAGCAGTACTTC	CAWRSGTSGGDNYYEQYF
TRBV18	.	15	TRBD1	TRBJ2-7	TGTGCCAGCTCACCACTGGACAGGGTATGGGGCGAGCAGTACTTC	CASSPLDRVWGEQYF
TRBV30	.	14	.	TRBJ1-5	TGTGCCTGGAGTGTGACCAGGGGCAATCAGCCCCAGCATTTT	CAWSVTRGNQPQHF
TRBV12-5	few	16	TRBD1	TRBJ2-3	TGTGCTAGTGGTCCCTCCGGACAGGGGAGAACAGATACGCAGTATTTT	CASGPSGQGRTDTQYF
TRBV29-1	.	19	.	TRBJ1-6	TGCAGCCCGGACCCTTGTTATGCCGGGACACCGGACTATAATTCACCCCTCCACTTT	CSPDPCYAGTPDYNSPLHF
TRBV30	few	12	.	TRBJ1-1	TGTGCCTGGCGACAGATGAACACTGAAGCTTTCTTT	CAWRQMNTEAFF
TRBV10-3	.	15	.	TRBJ1-1	TGTGCCATCAGTGAGTCGGGGCAGCTAAACACTGAAGCTTTCTTT	CAISESGQLNTEAFF
TRBV27	few	14	.	TRBJ1-1	TGTGCCAGCAGTTTTCCAGGGTTAGGGACTGAAGCTTTCTTT	CASSFPGLGTEAFF
TRBV2	.	12	.	TRBJ1-2	TGTGCCATGCCCAAGGGGAACGATGGCTACACCTTC	CAMPKGNDGYTF
TRBV28	.	18	TRBD1	TRBJ1-5	TGTGCCAGCAGTTGGGGCAGGGGGCAACCCGATAGCAATCAGCCCCAGCATTTT	CASSWGRGQPDSNQPQHF
TRBV7-3	.	15	TRBD2	TRBJ2-2	TGTGCCAGCAGCGCCGACTTCGGGGGGACCGGGGAGCTGTTTTTT	CASSADFGGTGELFF
TRBV7-3	.	16	TRBD1	TRBJ2-5	TGTGCCAGCAGCTTAACAGGGACAGCATTCCAAGAGACCCAGTACTTC	CASSLTGTAFQETQYF
TRBV9	.	16	.	TRBJ1-3	TGTGCCAGCAGCGTAGGGGAGGCCTACTCTGGAAACACCATATATTTT	CASSVGEAYSGNTIYF
TRBV2	.	13	.	TRBJ1-3	TGTGCCAGCAGTCGACAGTCTGGAAACACCATATATTTT	CASSRQSGNTIYF
TRBV5-6	.	15	TRBD2	TRBJ2-5	TGTGCCAGCAGCTTGGTCCCGCGGGGGAAAGAGACCCAGTACTTC	CASSLVPRGKETQYF
TRBV19	.	14	.	TRBJ2-2	TGTGCCTCAGGGGCCAGGTTGAACACCGGGGAGCTGTTTTTT	CASGARLNTGELFF
TRBV7-9	.	14	TRBD1	TRBJ1-1	TGTGCCAGCAGCCGACAGGGTAGGTTCACTGAAGCTTTCTTT	CASSRQGRFTEAFF
TRBV5-6	once	12	.	TRBJ2-3	TGTGCCAGCAACCCGGGGGTGGGGACGCAGTATTTT	CASNPGVGTQYF
TRBV28	once	15	TRBD1	TRBJ2-2	TGTGCCAGCAGTTTATTCGACAGGGACACCGGGGAGCTGTTTTTT	CASSLFDRDTGELFF
TRBV18	.	15	.	TRBJ2-6	TGTGCCAGCTCGCAAACAGGACCTGGGGCCAACGTCCTGACTTTC	CASSQTGPGANVLTF
TRBV19	.	10	.	TRBJ2-1	TGTGCCAGTGGACATGTGTATAAGTTCTTC	CASGHVYKFF
TRBV4-2	few	16	.	TRBJ2-1	TGTGCCAGCAGCCAAGATCGGAGGAACCCAGGGGATGAGCAGTTCTTC	CASSQDRRNPGDEQFF
TRBV6-5	.	14	TRBD1	TRBJ2-7	TGTGCCAGCAGTTACCGGGACAGGAGCTACGAGCAGTACTTC	CASSYRDRSYEQYF
TRBV27	.	15	TRBD2	TRBJ2-7	TGTGCCAGCAGTTCGGGACTAGCGGGGGCCATCGGGCAGTACTTC	CASSSGLAGAIGQYF
TRBV5-5	.	11	.	TRBJ1-2	TGTGCCAGCAGCTCGGGTGATGGCTACACCTTC	CASSSGDGYTF